Here is one TCR beta chain with its context. This record comes from a study of blood T cell repertoires in COVID-19. On the study more broadly: COVID-19 samples collected from the United States, Italy and Spain covered acute and convalescent phases.

The ends were cut back, 3 bases at V and 5 bases at J, with 14 bases in the middle. CDR1 is SEHNR and CDR2 is FQNEAQ in the germline V gene (reference sequence). The CDR3 has 14 amino acids. How the authors handled the data: Cell counts per sample came from amplifying reference gene primers. Libraries were prepared by immunoSEQ multiplex PCR; TCRdb keeps only in-frame clonotypes and omits some of them. D and trimming come from the DNA, and the V and J calls and clone size come from that table. The sample contains 100,000 or so clones, roughly nine tenths of which appear only once. The receptor was derived from a man aged 50-60 years with acute or convalescent COVID-19. The chain is built from TRBV7-9 and TRBJ2-7; D is perhaps TRBD2 (6 bases). The sequenced sample was peripheral blood. CDR3 nucleotide sequence: TGTGCCAGCAGCTTTCTACTAGCTCCCCACGAGCAGTACTTC. This gives the protein CASSFLLAPHEQYF. Drawing the rest from reference TRBV7-9 and TRBJ2-7, the complete variable domain is DTGVSQNPRHKITKRGQNVTFRCDPISEHNRLYWYRQTLGQGPEFLTYFQNEAQLEKSRLLSDRFSAERPKGSFSTLEIQRTEQGDSAMYLCASSFLLAPHEQYFGPGTRLTVT.